This T cell receptor (beta chain) was identified during a study of T cells after somatic rescue of genetic block. Assay used: immunoSEQ multiplex PCR; TCRdb lists only in-frame clones, some missing. The sample yields some 67,000 clones, roughly 94% seen once. The CDR3 runs to 14 residues. Germline V CDR1 and CDR2: MDHEN, SYDVKM. Trimming removed 1 base from V and 3 bases from J, with 7 bases in between. The receptor comes from a man aged 40-55 years. The chain joins TRBV28 to TRBJ2-1; the D is unclear. Sequenced material: peripheral blood mononuclear cells (PBMCs). The CDR3 nucleotides are TGTGCCAGCAGTTTATTTGAGAACTACAATGAGCAGTTCTTC. Translation gives CASSLFENYNEQFF.